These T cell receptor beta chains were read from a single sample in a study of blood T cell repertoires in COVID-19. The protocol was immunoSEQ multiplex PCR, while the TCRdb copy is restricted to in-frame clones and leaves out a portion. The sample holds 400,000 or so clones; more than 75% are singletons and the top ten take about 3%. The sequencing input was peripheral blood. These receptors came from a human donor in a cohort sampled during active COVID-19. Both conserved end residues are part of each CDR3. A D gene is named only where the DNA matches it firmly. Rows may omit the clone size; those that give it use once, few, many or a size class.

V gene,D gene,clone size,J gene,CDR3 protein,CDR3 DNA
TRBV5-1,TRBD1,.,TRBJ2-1,CASSLGTGAPNEQFF,TGCGCCAGCAGCTTAGGGACAGGGGCACCCAATGAGCAGTTCTTC
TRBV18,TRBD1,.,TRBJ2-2,CASSPRLTGDTGELFF,TGTGCCAGCTCACCACGGCTCACAGGGGACACCGGGGAGCTGTTTTTT
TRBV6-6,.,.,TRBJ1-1,CASIRGNTEAFF,TGTGCCAGCATTAGGGGGAACACTGAAGCTTTCTTT
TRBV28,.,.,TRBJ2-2,CASSFYTTGELFF,TGTGCCAGCAGTTTTTACACGACCGGGGAGCTGTTTTTT
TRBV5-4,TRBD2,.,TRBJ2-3,CASSLRPRGGPDTQYF,TGTGCCAGCAGCTTGAGACCTCGGGGGGGCCCAGATACGCAGTATTTT
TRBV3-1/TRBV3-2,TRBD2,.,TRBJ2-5,CASSPLAGGETQYF,TGTGCCAGCAGCCCTTTAGCGGGGGGAGAGACCCAGTACTTC
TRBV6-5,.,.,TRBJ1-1,CASSFGGTGDTEAFF,TGTGCCAGCAGCTTCGGGGGTACGGGGGACACTGAAGCTTTCTTT
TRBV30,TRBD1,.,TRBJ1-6,CAGGQAAQSPLHF,TGTGCCGGGGGACAGGCAGCTCAGTCACCCCTCCACTTT
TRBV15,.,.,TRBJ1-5,CATSRDVFQPQHF,TGTGCCACCAGCAGAGATGTATTTCAGCCCCAGCATTTT
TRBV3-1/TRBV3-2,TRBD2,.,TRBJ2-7,CASSQASGTYEQYF,TGTGCCAGCAGCCAGGCTAGCGGGACCTACGAGCAGTACTTC
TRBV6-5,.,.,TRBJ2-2,CASSYRRVAGELFF,TGTGCCAGCAGTTACAGGAGGGTCGCCGGGGAGCTGTTTTTT
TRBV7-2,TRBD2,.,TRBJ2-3,CASSFRAGELDTQYF,TGTGCCAGCAGCTTCAGAGCGGGGGAGTTGGATACGCAGTATTTT
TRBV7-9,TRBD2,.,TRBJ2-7,CASSLNGREYEQYF,TGTGCCAGCAGCTTAAATGGGCGGGAGTACGAGCAGTACTTC
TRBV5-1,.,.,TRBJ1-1,CASSLQGSGTEAFF,TGCGCCAGCAGCTTACAGGGTAGTGGCACTGAAGCTTTCTTT
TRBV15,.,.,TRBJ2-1,CATSRSADRTNEQFF,TGTGCCACCAGCAGATCTGCAGACAGAACCAATGAGCAGTTCTTC
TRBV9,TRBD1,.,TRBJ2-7,CASSSRDRAVEQYF,TGTGCCAGCAGCTCCCGGGACAGGGCGGTTGAGCAGTACTTC
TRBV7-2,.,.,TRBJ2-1,CASSLEGLTYNEQFF,TGTGCCAGCAGCTTGGAGGGACTGACCTACAATGAGCAGTTCTTC
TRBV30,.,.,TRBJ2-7,CAWSPFRSYEQYF,TGTGCCTGGAGTCCTTTCAGATCCTACGAGCAGTACTTC
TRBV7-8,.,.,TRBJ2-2,CASTSAGKGAGELFF,TGTGCCAGCACCTCGGCGGGAAAGGGTGCCGGGGAGCTGTTTTTT
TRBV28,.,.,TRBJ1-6,CASSRGDSTGGPKSSYNSPLHF,TGTGCCAGCAGTCGCGGGGACTCGACGGGGGGCCCCAAGAGCTCCTATAATTCACCCCTCCACTTT
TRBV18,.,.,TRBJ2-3,CASSPEASTDTQYF,TGTGCCAGCTCACCCGAGGCTAGCACAGATACGCAGTATTTT
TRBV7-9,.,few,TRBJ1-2,CASSLNGNYGYTF,TGTGCCAGCAGCTTAAACGGGAACTATGGCTACACCTTC
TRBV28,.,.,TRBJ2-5,CASSPRLGETQYF,TGTGCCAGCAGTCCACGACTAGGAGAGACCCAGTACTTC
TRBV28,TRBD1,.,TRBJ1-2,CASSPTTGSYYGYTF,TGTGCCAGCAGCCCAACGACAGGGTCTTACTATGGCTACACCTTC
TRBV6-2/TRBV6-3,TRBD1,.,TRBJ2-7,CASSSPGQGRGYEQYF,TGTGCCAGCAGTTCTCCGGGACAGGGCAGAGGATACGAGCAGTACTTC
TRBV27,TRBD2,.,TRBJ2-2,CASTVAGDTGELFF,TGTGCCAGCACTGTAGCGGGAGACACCGGGGAGCTGTTTTTT
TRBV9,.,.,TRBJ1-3,CASSGGGGGNTIYF,TGTGCCAGCAGCGGGGGAGGGGGAGGAAACACCATATATTTT
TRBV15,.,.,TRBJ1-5,CATSRDRIGRGNQPQHF,TGTGCCACCAGCAGAGATAGGATCGGCAGGGGCAATCAGCCCCAGCATTTT
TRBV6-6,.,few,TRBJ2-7,CASSLEGYEQYF,TGTGCCAGCAGTCTGGAGGGGTACGAGCAGTACTTC
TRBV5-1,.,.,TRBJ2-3,CASSLDTATDTQYF,TGCGCCAGCAGCTTGGACACAGCCACGGATACGCAGTATTTT
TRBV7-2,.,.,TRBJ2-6,CASSLGASAVLTF,TGTGCCAGCAGCCTTGGGGCCTCGGCCGTCCTGACTTTC